These 27 T cell receptor beta chains originate from one sample sequenced in a study of molecular identifiers for immune sequencing clone quantification. MiXCR, applied by TCRdb to the PCR reads, yields one record per CDR3 protein. The sample yields some 680,000 distinct CDR3 sequences, 25% seen once. The sample comprised naive CD8+ T cells from blood, with Jurkat cell RNA spiked in. As to subset: FACS-sorted CD8+CD4-CCR7+CD45RA+ naive T cells. The receptor source for this set is a human donor in good health. Some libraries in this study had Jurkat cell RNA spiked in.

This clonotype was counted only a few times. The chain is built from TRBV3-1 and TRBJ1-2; no clear D gene. The CDR3 has 15 residues. Looked up from germline, CDR1 is LGHDT and CDR2 is YNNKEL (reference sequence). The V end lost 1 base, the J end lost 4 bases, and 13 bases lay between the germline ends. The CDR3: CASSQGYYKVYGYTF. CDR3 nucleotides: TGTGCCAGCAGCCAAGGTTACTACAAGGTCTATGGCTACACCTTC.

For this clonotype: A read error may explain this, as a much larger clone is one base away. The gene calls are TRBV12-3 or TRBV12-4 and TRBJ2-5, with 10 nucleotides matching TRBD1. The CDR3 extends over 14 amino acids. V dropped 7 bases and J dropped 3; count of bases not matched to a gene: 5. CDR3: CASNRDRGKETQYF. As DNA, the CDR3 is TGTGCCAGCAACCGGGACAGGGGAAAAGAGACCCAGTACTTC.

The table lists this clonotype with a few counts. This chain uses TRBV30 with TRBJ2-4, with TRBD1 matching 7 bases. CDR3 length: 14 residues. Germline V gene data show CDR1 as GTSNPN and CDR2 as SVGIG (reference sequence). The V segment lost 2 bases and the J segment 4 bases; nucleotides outside the gene matches: 5. The CDR3 region is CAWSTGTAKNIQYF. The CDR3 DNA follows: TGTGCCTGGAGTACCGGGACAGCAAAAAACATTCAGTACTTC.

Worth noting for this clonotype: Relative to the germline gene, one junction end is altered; a read error may explain this. The V and J genes are TRBV20-1 and TRBJ2-3, with TRBD2 identical over 7 bases. CDR1 DFQATT and CDR2 SNEGSKA come from the germline V gene (reference sequence). This CDR3 is built from 16 residues. CDR3 in amino acids: CSARDRLAANTGTQYF. The CDR3 DNA reads TGCAGTGCTAGAGATCGGCTAGCGGCGAACACAGGTACGCAGTATTTT.

As to this clonotype: Since the CDR3 does not end with the conserved phenylalanine or tryptophan, this likely comes from a read error. The genes are TRBV19 and TRBJ2-7; 9 bases fit TRBD1. This CDR3 has 15 residues. V was pared by 4 bases and J by 6 bases, with 10 bases of the junction left unmatched. Germline assignment: CDR1 LNHDA and CDR2 SQIVND (reference sequence). As DNA, the CDR3 is TGTGCCAGTAGTACAACAGGGGGCTTGGAGAGCGAGCAGTACCTC. Amino acids: CASSTTGGLESEQYL.

The chain uses TRBV4-1 and TRBJ2-7; 7 bases fit TRBD2. After removal of 4 bases from V and 0 bases from J, the junction contained 9 bases not matched to a gene. Germline V gene lookup returns CDR1 MGHRA and CDR2 YSYEKL. The CDR3 is 16 amino acids. CDR3: CASSLRSGGSSYEQYF. CDR3 nucleotides: TGCGCCAGCAGCCTCCGTTCGGGCGGGAGCTCCTACGAGCAGTACTTC.

This clonotype was picked up many times. The chain combines TRBV7-2 with TRBJ2-2; D is tentatively TRBD1 or TRBD2 (6 bases each). The CDR3 contains 17 residues. Germline V CDR1 and CDR2: SGHTA, FQGNSA. V was shortened by 5 bases and J by 5 bases, with 21 bases between the two germline ends. The CDR3 reads CASSTIPGEEYTGELFF. The CDR3 DNA sequence: TGTGCCAGCAGCACGATCCCAGGGGAGGAGTATACCGGGGAGCTGTTTTTT.

The chain combines TRBV19 with TRBJ2-7; D may match TRBD1 or TRBD2 (5 bases each). Trimming stripped 6 bases from V and 2 bases from J, with 14 bases between. The CDR3 spans 14 residues. CDR1 and CDR2 from the germline V gene are LNHDA and SQIVND (reference sequence). The CDR3 DNA sequence: TGTGCCAGTAGCCACGGGACGGATGCCTACGAGCAGTACTTC. Its protein product is CASSHGTDAYEQYF.

There are many counts of this clonotype. The J gene is TRBJ2-7, the V gene TRBV20-1, with D hard to call. The length of the CDR3 is 13 residues. V was clipped by 5 bases and J by 0 bases, with 11 bases between them. The germline V gene has CDR1 DFQATT and CDR2 SNEGSKA (reference sequence). The CDR3 here is CSADKGSSYEQYF. CDR3 DNA: TGCAGTGCTGACAAGGGAAGCTCCTACGAGCAGTACTTC.

This chain connects TRBV12-3 or TRBV12-4 to TRBJ1-2; D may be TRBD1 (6 bases). Between the trimmed V and J ends, which lost 6 bases and 6 bases, there was a span of 20 bases. The CDR3 covers 15 residues. CDR3 coding DNA: TGTGCCAGCAGCTCGTGGGCTCAGGGGAAGAATGGCTACACCTTC. This sequence encodes CASSSWAQGKNGYTF.

Concerning this clonotype: Being one base from a much bigger clone, this may be a read error. CDR3 nucleotides: TGTGCCAGCAGCTTATACTCCGGGACACCCTCCTCTGAGGCCAACGTCCTGACTTTC. It translates to CASSLYSGTPSSEANVLTF. The rearrangement joins TRBV9 to TRBJ2-6, with D perhaps TRBD1 (6 bases). The germline V gene encodes CDR1 SGDLS and CDR2 YYNGEE. The CDR3 is 19 residues long.

This clonotype was recorded at least ten times. CDR3 sequence (DNA): TGTGCCAGCACCCCCGCAGCCTACCACCCCGATACGCAGTATTTT. This gives the protein CASTPAAYHPDTQYF. The chain links TRBV12-3 or TRBV12-4 to TRBJ2-3; no definite D call. The CDR3 is made up of 15 amino acids. Trimming stripped 7 bases from V and 6 bases from J, with 20 bases between.

The rearrangement uses TRBV7-9 and TRBJ2-2, with 12 bases aligning to TRBD1. V gave up 5 bases and J gave up 7 bases; unmatched junction bases: 5. The CDR3 runs to 15 residues. The germline CDR1 and CDR2 sequences are SEHNR and FQNEAQ (reference sequence). The DNA for the CDR3 is TGTGCCAGCAGCCCGGGACAGGGGGCGAGCGGGGAGCTGTTTTTT. Its protein product is CASSPGQGASGELFF.

This clonotype appeared a few times. V is TRBV6-2 or TRBV6-3 and J is TRBJ2-3; D is tentatively TRBD1 or TRBD2 (5 bases each). Trimming removed 6 bases at V and 2 bases at J, with 21 bases between. Germline CDR1 reads MNHEY; CDR2 reads SVGEGT. The CDR3 has 17 residues. CDR3 residues: CASRGRRDPSLTDTQYF. The DNA of the CDR3 is TGTGCCAGCAGGGGGAGACGGGACCCCAGTCTCACAGATACGCAGTATTTT.

To note about this clonotype: This may come from a read error, since a much larger clone is one base off. This chain joins TRBV7-9 and TRBJ2-2; TRBD2 matches at 11 bases. The ends lost 5 bases at V and 6 bases at J; junction bases unmatched: 5. The V gene's germline CDR1 is SEHNR and CDR2 FQNEAQ (reference sequence). The CDR3 has 15 amino acids. The CDR3 DNA sequence: TGTGCCAGCAGCCACGGGACTAGCGGATCCGGGGAGCTGTTTTTT. Translating it yields CASSHGTSGSGELFF.

The CDR3 spells CASSAGTGFIEQYF. CDR3 bases: TGTGCCAGTAGTGCTGGGACAGGGTTCATCGAGCAGTACTTC. The chain employs TRBV19 and TRBJ2-7; 9 bases are a match to TRBD1. In germline, CDR1 is LNHDA, CDR2 SQIVND (reference sequence). CDR3 length: 14 amino acids. Trimming removed 5 bases from V and 6 bases from J; junction bases left unmatched: 8.

The chain couples TRBV30 to TRBJ2-3; the D is unclear. Germline V gene lookup returns CDR1 GTSNPN and CDR2 SVGIG (reference sequence). Trimming stripped 1 base from V and 0 bases from J, with 8 bases between. This CDR3 is built from 14 residues. The CDR3 DNA reads TGTGCCTGGAGTGCAGCAGCCAGCACAGATACGCAGTATTTT. It specifies CAWSAAASTDTQYF.

The chain joins TRBV9 to TRBJ2-1, with TRBD1 identical over 9 bases. The V gene's germline CDR1 is SGDLS and CDR2 YYNGEE. The V and J ends lost 3 bases and 1 base, in that order; junction bases with no gene match: 11. This CDR3 is built from 18 residues. CDR3 loop: CASSALPPGTGSYNEQFF. In DNA, the CDR3 is TGTGCCAGCAGCGCCCTACCCCCCGGGACAGGGTCCTACAATGAGCAGTTCTTC.

This clonotype was counted many times. The chain uses TRBV5-1 and TRBJ2-7; unclear D gene. This CDR3 region has 15 residues. Germline CDR1 SGHRS, CDR2 YFSETQ. V shed 4 bases and J shed 2 bases, with 16 bases lying between them. Here the CDR3 DNA reads TGCGCCAGCAGCCTGAATCCGGGTGAGGCCTACGAGCAGTACTTC. This gives the protein CASSLNPGEAYEQYF.

The genes are TRBV6-6 and TRBJ2-7; the D is unclear. The CDR3 consists of 15 residues. Germline-derived CDR1 and CDR2 are MNHNY and SVGAGI (reference sequence). Trimming cost V 2 bases and J 2 bases, with 13 bases left between them. The CDR3 coding sequence is TGTGCCAGCAGTTACGGGGAAGGAAAAACCTACGAGCAGTACTTC. Translating it yields CASSYGEGKTYEQYF.

This rearrangement joins TRBV20-1 to TRBJ2-7; the match to TRBD1 covers 7 bases. The CDR3 runs to 16 residues. The trim removed 2 bases at V and 1 base at J, leaving 11 bases unmatched. Germline CDR1 is DFQATT and CDR2 is SNEGSKA (reference sequence). The DNA for the CDR3 is TGCAGTGCTAGAATACTGGGGGACAGTACTTCCTACGAGCAGTACTTC. Translated: CSARILGDSTSYEQYF.

This rearrangement joins TRBV4-1 to TRBJ1-5, with D maybe TRBD1 (6 bases). There are 16 residues in the CDR3. Trimming left V 5 bases short and J 3 bases short, with 17 bases between. Germline loops: CDR1 MGHRA, CDR2 YSYEKL. The CDR3 DNA sequence: TGCGCCAGCAGCGCCCGGGGGGGGCAAGACAATCAGCCCCAGCATTTT. Residues: CASSARGGQDNQPQHF.

This clonotype was counted ten times or more. The genes are TRBV30 and TRBJ1-1, with D uncertain. The ends were cut back, 3 bases at V and 3 bases at J, with 11 bases in the middle. CDR1 GTSNPN and CDR2 SVGIG come from the germline V gene (reference sequence). The CDR3 is made up of 13 amino acids. The CDR3 spells CAWRIGLYTEAFF. CDR3 nucleotide sequence: TGTGCCTGGAGGATCGGGTTGTACACTGAAGCTTTCTTT.

This clonotype has just a few counts. A read error may produce the germline difference seen at one junction end. The chain recombines TRBV28 with TRBJ2-5, with D perhaps TRBD1 or TRBD2 (5 bases each). From germline, CDR1 is MDHEN and CDR2 SYDVKM. This CDR3 is built from 13 residues. In DNA form, the CDR3 reads TGTGCCAGCAGTTTAGAGGGGCAAGGGACCCAGTACTTC. Residues: CASSLEGQGTQYF.

As for this clonotype: A clone one base away is much larger, so this may be a read error. The chain uses TRBV6-2 or TRBV6-3 and TRBJ1-5; D is uncertain. Germline CDR1 and CDR2: MNHEY and SVGEGT. The V end lost 7 bases, the J end lost 9 bases, and 19 bases lay between the germline ends. This CDR3 region has 14 residues. CDR3 amino acids: CASTWTGFARPQHF. The CDR3 DNA reads as TGTGCCAGCACTTGGACGGGCTTTGCTCGGCCCCAGCATTTT.

The CDR3 bases are TGTGCCACCAGTGATTTGGTAAGCGGGAGGGTGCAGTTCTTC. Protein: CATSDLVSGRVQFF. The chain carries TRBV24-1 and TRBJ2-1; TRBD2 matches at 10 bases. Germline V CDR1 and CDR2: KGHDR, SFDVKD. The CDR3 totals 14 residues. The trim removed 0 bases at V and 12 bases at J, leaving 4 bases unmatched.

Points on this clonotype: A much larger clone lies a single base off, so this may be a read error. The chain carries TRBV5-1 and TRBJ2-4; perhaps TRBD1 as D (6 bases). Looked up from germline, CDR1 is SGHRS and CDR2 is YFSETQ. The length of the CDR3 is 11 residues. The V end was cut by 6 bases, the J end by 7 bases, with 8 bases between. The chain's CDR3 is CASKGDNIQYF. In DNA, the CDR3 is TGCGCCAGCAAGGGGGATAACATTCAGTACTTC.